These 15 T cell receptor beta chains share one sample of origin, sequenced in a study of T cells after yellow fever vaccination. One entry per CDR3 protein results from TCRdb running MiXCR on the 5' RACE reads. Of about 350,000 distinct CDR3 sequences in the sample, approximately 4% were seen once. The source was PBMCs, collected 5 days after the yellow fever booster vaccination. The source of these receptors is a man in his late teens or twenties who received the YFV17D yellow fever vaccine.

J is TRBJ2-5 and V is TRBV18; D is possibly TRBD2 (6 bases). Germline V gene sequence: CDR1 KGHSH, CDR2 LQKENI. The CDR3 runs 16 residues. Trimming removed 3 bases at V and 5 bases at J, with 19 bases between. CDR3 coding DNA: TGTGCCAGCTCACCCATCTCCGGGACTGTCGTCGAGACCCAGTACTTC. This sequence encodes CASSPISGTVVETQYF.

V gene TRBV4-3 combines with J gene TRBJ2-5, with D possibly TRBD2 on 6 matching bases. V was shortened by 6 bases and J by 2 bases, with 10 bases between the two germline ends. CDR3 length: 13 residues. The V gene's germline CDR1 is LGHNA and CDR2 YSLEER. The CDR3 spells CASSLTSQETQYF. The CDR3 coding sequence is TGCGCCAGCAGTCTGACTAGTCAAGAGACCCAGTACTTC.

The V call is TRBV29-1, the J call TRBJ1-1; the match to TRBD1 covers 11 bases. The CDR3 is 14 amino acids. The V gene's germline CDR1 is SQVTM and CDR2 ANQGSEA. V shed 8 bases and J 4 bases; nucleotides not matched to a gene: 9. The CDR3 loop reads CSSAAGTGGTEAFF. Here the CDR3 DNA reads TGCAGCTCTGCCGCCGGGACAGGGGGCACTGAAGCTTTCTTT.

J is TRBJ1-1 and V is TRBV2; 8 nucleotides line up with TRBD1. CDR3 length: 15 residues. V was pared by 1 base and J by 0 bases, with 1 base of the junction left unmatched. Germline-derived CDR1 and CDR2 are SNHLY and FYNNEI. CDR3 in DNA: TGTGCCAGCAGTGAAGGGACAGGGCTGAACACTGAAGCTTTCTTT. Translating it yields CASSEGTGLNTEAFF.

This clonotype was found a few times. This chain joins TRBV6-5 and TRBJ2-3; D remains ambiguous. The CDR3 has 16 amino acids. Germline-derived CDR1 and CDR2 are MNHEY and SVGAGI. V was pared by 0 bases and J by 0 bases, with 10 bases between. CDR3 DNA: TGTGCCAGCAGTTACTCGATAGGGCTGAGCACAGATACGCAGTATTTT. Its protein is CASSYSIGLSTDTQYF.

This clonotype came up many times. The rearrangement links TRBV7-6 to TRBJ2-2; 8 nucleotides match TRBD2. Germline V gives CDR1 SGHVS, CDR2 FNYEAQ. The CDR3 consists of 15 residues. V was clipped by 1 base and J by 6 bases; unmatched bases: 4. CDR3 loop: CASSLGVRGAGELFF. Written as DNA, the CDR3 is TGTGCCAGCAGCTTAGGGGTGCGGGGGGCCGGGGAGCTGTTTTTT.

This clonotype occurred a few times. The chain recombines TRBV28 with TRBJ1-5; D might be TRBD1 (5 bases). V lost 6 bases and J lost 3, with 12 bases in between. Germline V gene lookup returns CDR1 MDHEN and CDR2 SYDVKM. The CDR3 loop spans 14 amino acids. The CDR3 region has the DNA TGTGCCAGCAGCTCTGACAGCTTCAATCAGCCCCAGCATTTT. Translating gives CASSSDSFNQPQHF.

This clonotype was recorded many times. CDR3 DNA sequence: TGCAGCGTCACGCCCCGGGACAGTTACGAGCAGTACTTC. Translated: CSVTPRDSYEQYF. This chain uses TRBV29-1 with TRBJ2-7; 7 bases agree with TRBD1. The CDR3 has 13 amino acids. V lost 6 bases and J lost 4; bases outside the gene matches: 9. Germline V gives CDR1 SQVTM, CDR2 ANQGSEA.

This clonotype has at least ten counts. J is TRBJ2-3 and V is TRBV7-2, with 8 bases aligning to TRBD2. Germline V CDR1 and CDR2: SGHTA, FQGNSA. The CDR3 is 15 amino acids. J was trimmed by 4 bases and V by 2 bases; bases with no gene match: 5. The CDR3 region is CASSLLAGGADTQYF. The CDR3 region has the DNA TGTGCCAGCAGCTTACTAGCGGGTGGTGCAGATACGCAGTATTTT. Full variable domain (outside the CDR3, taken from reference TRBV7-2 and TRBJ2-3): GAGVSQSPSNKVTEKGKDVELRCDPISGHTALYWYRQSLGQGLEFLIYFQGNSAPDKSGLPSDRFSAERTGGSVSTLTIQRTQQEDSAVYLCASSLLAGGADTQYFGPGTRLTVL.

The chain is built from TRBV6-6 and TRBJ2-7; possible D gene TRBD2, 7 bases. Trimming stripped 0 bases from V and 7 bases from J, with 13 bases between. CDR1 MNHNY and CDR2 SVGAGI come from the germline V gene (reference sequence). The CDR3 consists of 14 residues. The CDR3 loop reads CASSYSGGLGEQYV. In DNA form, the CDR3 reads TGTGCCAGCAGTTACTCGGGGGGGCTTGGGGAGCAGTACGTC.

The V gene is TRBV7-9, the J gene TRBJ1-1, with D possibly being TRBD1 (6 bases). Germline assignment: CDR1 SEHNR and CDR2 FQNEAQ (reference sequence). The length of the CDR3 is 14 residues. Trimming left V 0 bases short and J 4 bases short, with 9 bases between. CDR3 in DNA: TGTGCCAGCAGCTTAGCTTTCAGGGGCACTGAAGCTTTCTTT. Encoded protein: CASSLAFRGTEAFF.

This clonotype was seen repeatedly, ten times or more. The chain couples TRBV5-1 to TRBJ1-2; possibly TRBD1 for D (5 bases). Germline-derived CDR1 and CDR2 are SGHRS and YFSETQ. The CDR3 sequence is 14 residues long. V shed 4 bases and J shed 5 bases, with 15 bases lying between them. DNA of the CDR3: TGCGCCAGCAGCCTGACGGACAAGATGTATGGCTACACCTTC. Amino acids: CASSLTDKMYGYTF.

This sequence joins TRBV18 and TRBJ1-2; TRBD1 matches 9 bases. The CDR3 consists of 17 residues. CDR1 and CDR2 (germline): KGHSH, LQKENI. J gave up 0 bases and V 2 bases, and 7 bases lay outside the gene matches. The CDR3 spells CASSPTLTGGSNYGYTF. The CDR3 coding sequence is TGTGCCAGCTCACCAACCCTTACAGGGGGCTCTAACTATGGCTACACCTTC.

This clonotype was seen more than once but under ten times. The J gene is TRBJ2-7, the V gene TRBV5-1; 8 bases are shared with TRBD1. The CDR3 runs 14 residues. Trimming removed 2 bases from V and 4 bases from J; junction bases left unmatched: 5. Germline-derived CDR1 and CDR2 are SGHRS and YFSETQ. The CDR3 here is CASSFVGDRYEQYF. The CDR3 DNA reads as TGCGCCAGCAGCTTCGTGGGGGACAGGTACGAGCAGTACTTC.

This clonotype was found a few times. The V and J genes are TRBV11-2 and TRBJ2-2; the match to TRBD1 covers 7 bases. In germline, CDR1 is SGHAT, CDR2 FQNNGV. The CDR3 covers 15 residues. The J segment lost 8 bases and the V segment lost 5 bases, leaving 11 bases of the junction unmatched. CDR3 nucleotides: TGTGCCAGCAGCCTACTCGGACAGGCCAGAGGGGAGCTGTTTTTT. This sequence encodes CASSLLGQARGELFF.